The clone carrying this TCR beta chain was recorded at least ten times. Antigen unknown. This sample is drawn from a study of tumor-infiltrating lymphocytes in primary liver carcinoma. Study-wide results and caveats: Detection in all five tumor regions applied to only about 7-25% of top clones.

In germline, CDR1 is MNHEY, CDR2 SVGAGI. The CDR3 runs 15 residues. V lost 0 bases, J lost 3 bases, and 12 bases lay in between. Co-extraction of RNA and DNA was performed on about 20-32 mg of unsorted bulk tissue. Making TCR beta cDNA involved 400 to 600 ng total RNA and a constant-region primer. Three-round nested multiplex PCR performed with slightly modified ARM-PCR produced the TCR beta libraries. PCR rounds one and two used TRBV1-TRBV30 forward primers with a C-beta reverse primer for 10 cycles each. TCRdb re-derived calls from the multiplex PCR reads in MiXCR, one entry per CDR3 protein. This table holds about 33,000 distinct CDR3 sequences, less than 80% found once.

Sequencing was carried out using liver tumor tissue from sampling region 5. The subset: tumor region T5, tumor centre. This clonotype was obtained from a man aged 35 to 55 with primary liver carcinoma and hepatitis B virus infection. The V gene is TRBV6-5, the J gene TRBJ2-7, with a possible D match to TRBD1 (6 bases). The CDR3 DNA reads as TGTGCCAGCAGTTACTCGACCCAGGGGTACTACGAGCAGTACTTC. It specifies CASSYSTQGYYEQYF.